The rows below give T cell receptor beta chains drawn from one sample of a study of blood T cell repertoires in COVID-19. Sequencing was performed with immunoSEQ multiplex PCR; in TCRdb, only in-frame clones are kept and a portion is missing. The data show fewer than 300,000 clones, 88% seen once. Sequencing used peripheral blood. These receptors all stem from a man aged 18 to 30 with active or convalescent COVID-19. CDR3s include the opening cysteine and the closing phenylalanine or tryptophan. Fields, in order: J gene, D gene, V gene, clone size, CDR3 DNA, CDR3 protein. A D gene is named only where the DNA matches it firmly. Clone sizes are given selectively: once, few, many, or a class where the clone is expanded.

j_gene: TRBJ1-6
d_gene: .
v_gene: TRBV12-3/TRBV12-4
abundance: .
CDR3nt: TGTGCCAGCAGAGGGGGGGTCTCACCCCTCCACTTT
CDR3aa: CASRGGVSPLHF

j_gene: TRBJ2-1
d_gene: .
v_gene: TRBV12-3/TRBV12-4
abundance: .
CDR3nt: TGTGCCAGCAGGGGGGCGGGTAATGAGCAGTTCTTC
CDR3aa: CASRGAGNEQFF

j_gene: TRBJ2-3
d_gene: TRBD2
v_gene: TRBV19
abundance: once
CDR3nt: TGTGCCAGTAGTCTGGGCGGGGGGGTCACAGATACGCAGTATTTT
CDR3aa: CASSLGGGVTDTQYF

j_gene: TRBJ1-1
d_gene: TRBD1
v_gene: TRBV7-9
abundance: .
CDR3nt: TGTGCCAGCATCCGGACAGGGAAAGGTGAAGCTTTCTTT
CDR3aa: CASIRTGKGEAFF

j_gene: TRBJ2-4
d_gene: TRBD1
v_gene: TRBV15
abundance: .
CDR3nt: TGTGCCACCAGCGGATGGGACAGGGTAGACATTCAGTACTTC
CDR3aa: CATSGWDRVDIQYF

j_gene: TRBJ2-3
d_gene: TRBD2
v_gene: TRBV5-1
abundance: .
CDR3nt: TGCGCCAGCAGCACCTCAACTAGCGGGGTAAGGTCAGATACGCAGTATTTT
CDR3aa: CASSTSTSGVRSDTQYF

j_gene: TRBJ2-7
d_gene: TRBD2
v_gene: TRBV4-2
abundance: .
CDR3nt: TGTGCCAGCAGCCAAGAAAGGGCTAGCGGGTTTAACGAGCAGTACTTC
CDR3aa: CASSQERASGFNEQYF

j_gene: TRBJ1-5
d_gene: .
v_gene: TRBV9
abundance: .
CDR3nt: TGTGCCAGCAGCCCCGACGGACAGAAACAGCCCCAGCATTTT
CDR3aa: CASSPDGQKQPQHF

j_gene: TRBJ1-6
d_gene: .
v_gene: TRBV9
abundance: .
CDR3nt: TGTGCCAGCAGCGCCCGGGACGCCGGGGGTAATTCACCCCTCCACTTT
CDR3aa: CASSARDAGGNSPLHF

j_gene: TRBJ2-7
d_gene: TRBD2
v_gene: TRBV9
abundance: .
CDR3nt: TGTGCCAGCAGCGTAGAGGGGACTAGTTACGAGCAGTACTTC
CDR3aa: CASSVEGTSYEQYF

j_gene: TRBJ2-3
d_gene: .
v_gene: TRBV19
abundance: .
CDR3nt: TGTGCCAGTAGTATTTGGTCAGCAGATACGCAGTATTTT
CDR3aa: CASSIWSADTQYF

j_gene: TRBJ1-2
d_gene: .
v_gene: TRBV10-3
abundance: few
CDR3nt: TGTGCCATCAGTGAGGGACACTCACGGCGGGGAGACTATGGCTACACCTTC
CDR3aa: CAISEGHSRRGDYGYTF

j_gene: TRBJ1-1
d_gene: .
v_gene: TRBV15
abundance: .
CDR3nt: TGTGCCACCTACGGGGGGGGGTGCGAGGACACTGAAGCTTTCTTT
CDR3aa: CATYGGGCEDTEAFF

j_gene: TRBJ2-3
d_gene: .
v_gene: TRBV2
abundance: .
CDR3nt: TGTGCCAAGACAGCGCCTAACGAGCCAGATACGCAGTATTTT
CDR3aa: CAKTAPNEPDTQYF

j_gene: TRBJ1-2
d_gene: .
v_gene: TRBV6-5
abundance: .
CDR3nt: TGTGCCAGCAGTTACAAGTCAGGGAACTATGGCTACACCTTC
CDR3aa: CASSYKSGNYGYTF

j_gene: TRBJ1-1
d_gene: .
v_gene: TRBV6-6
abundance: .
CDR3nt: TGTGCCAGCAGCCAAACAATGACTGTGAACACTGAAGCTTTCTTT
CDR3aa: CASSQTMTVNTEAFF

j_gene: TRBJ1-3
d_gene: .
v_gene: TRBV9
abundance: .
CDR3nt: TGTGCCAGCAGCGTAGCTGAGAGCTCTGGAAACACCATATATTTT
CDR3aa: CASSVAESSGNTIYF

j_gene: TRBJ1-5
d_gene: TRBD1
v_gene: TRBV19
abundance: .
CDR3nt: TGTGCCGCCGGGACAGATTGGCAGCCCCAGCATTTT
CDR3aa: CAAGTDWQPQHF

j_gene: TRBJ2-1
d_gene: TRBD2
v_gene: TRBV5-4
abundance: .
CDR3nt: TGTGCCAGCAGCGGGGGGGGTAACGAGTTCTTC
CDR3aa: CASSGGGNEFF

j_gene: TRBJ2-7
d_gene: .
v_gene: TRBV5-5
abundance: once
CDR3nt: TGTGCCAGCAGCTTGACAGGTGGCGGGAACGAGCAGTACTTC
CDR3aa: CASSLTGGGNEQYF

j_gene: TRBJ2-2
d_gene: TRBD1
v_gene: TRBV4-3
abundance: .
CDR3nt: TGCGCCAGCAGCCCCAGGGGGCAGCTGAACACCGGGGAGCTGTTTTTT
CDR3aa: CASSPRGQLNTGELFF

j_gene: TRBJ2-3
d_gene: TRBD2
v_gene: TRBV6-4
abundance: .
CDR3nt: TGTGCCAGCAGTGAGGGTAGCGGGGGAACAGATACGCAGTATTTT
CDR3aa: CASSEGSGGTDTQYF

j_gene: TRBJ2-7
d_gene: .
v_gene: TRBV6-5
abundance: .
CDR3nt: TGTGCCAGCAGCCAGACTTGGGGCCAGCCCGAGCAGTACTTC
CDR3aa: CASSQTWGQPEQYF

j_gene: TRBJ2-3
d_gene: .
v_gene: TRBV2
abundance: once
CDR3nt: TGTGCCAGCAGTGAAACAGGATCCCCGACAGATACGCAGTATTTT
CDR3aa: CASSETGSPTDTQYF

j_gene: TRBJ2-1
d_gene: .
v_gene: TRBV25-1
abundance: .
CDR3nt: TGTGCCAGCGCTTGGGCGAGACGCAATGAGCAGTTCTTC
CDR3aa: CASAWARRNEQFF

j_gene: TRBJ1-1
d_gene: TRBD1
v_gene: TRBV19
abundance: .
CDR3nt: TGTGCCAGCCGGGACAGGGTTATAACTGAAGCTTTCTTT
CDR3aa: CASRDRVITEAFF

j_gene: TRBJ2-5
d_gene: .
v_gene: TRBV6-5
abundance: .
CDR3nt: TGTGCCAGCAGTTCCCTAACGGTTCAAGAGACCCAGTACTTC
CDR3aa: CASSSLTVQETQYF

j_gene: TRBJ1-3
d_gene: .
v_gene: TRBV7-2
abundance: .
CDR3nt: TGTGCCAGCAGCTTGTCATCATCCTCTGGAAACACCATATATTTT
CDR3aa: CASSLSSSSGNTIYF

j_gene: TRBJ1-5
d_gene: .
v_gene: TRBV7-2
abundance: .
CDR3nt: TGTGCCAGCAGCTTACGAGGCGAACAGCCCCAGCATTTT
CDR3aa: CASSLRGEQPQHF